This T cell receptor beta chain stems from a study of blood T cells in healthy people across ages. Trimming took 3 bases from V and 1 from J, leaving 10 bases between them. The CDR3 is made up of 15 amino acids. Then a second PCR, running about 6 to 11 cycles, was carried out with a sample-barcoded 5' primer and a J-beta primer mix. TCRdb passed the 5' RACE reads through MiXCR, listing each CDR3 protein once. The data show 1.5 million to 2 million distinct CDR3 sequences, almost 35% seen once. The TCR originated in a woman aged 30 to 39 in good health. This chain joins TRBV12-3 or TRBV12-4 and TRBJ1-5; the D gene is possibly TRBD1 (5 bases). Sequenced material: blood. The chain's CDR3 is CASSFGPGSNQPQHF. The CDR3 coding sequence is TGTGCCAGCAGTTTTGGGCCAGGGAGCAATCAGCCCCAGCATTTT.